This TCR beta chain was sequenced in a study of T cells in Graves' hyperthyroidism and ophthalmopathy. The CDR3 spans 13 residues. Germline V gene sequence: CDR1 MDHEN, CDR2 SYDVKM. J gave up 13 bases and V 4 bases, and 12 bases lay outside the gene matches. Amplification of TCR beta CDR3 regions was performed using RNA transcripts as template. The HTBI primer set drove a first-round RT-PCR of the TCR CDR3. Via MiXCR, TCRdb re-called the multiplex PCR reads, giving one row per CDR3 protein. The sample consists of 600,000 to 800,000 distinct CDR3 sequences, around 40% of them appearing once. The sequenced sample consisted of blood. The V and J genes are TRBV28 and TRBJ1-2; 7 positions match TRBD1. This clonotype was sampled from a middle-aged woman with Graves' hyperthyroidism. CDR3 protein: CASSSGQLMSCTF. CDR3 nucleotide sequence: TGTGCCAGCAGTTCGGGACAGCTTATGAGTTGCACCTTC.